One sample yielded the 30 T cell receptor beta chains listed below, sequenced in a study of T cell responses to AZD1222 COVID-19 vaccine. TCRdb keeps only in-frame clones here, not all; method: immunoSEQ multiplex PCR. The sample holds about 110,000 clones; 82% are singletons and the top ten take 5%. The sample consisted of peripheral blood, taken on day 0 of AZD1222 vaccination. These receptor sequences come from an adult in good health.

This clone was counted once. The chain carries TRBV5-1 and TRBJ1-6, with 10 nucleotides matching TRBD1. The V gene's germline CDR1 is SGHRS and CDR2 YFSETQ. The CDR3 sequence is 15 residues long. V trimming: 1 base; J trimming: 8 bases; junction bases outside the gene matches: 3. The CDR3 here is CASSLFGQGDSPLHF. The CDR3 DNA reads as TGCGCCAGCAGCTTGTTCGGACAGGGGGATTCACCCCTCCACTTT.

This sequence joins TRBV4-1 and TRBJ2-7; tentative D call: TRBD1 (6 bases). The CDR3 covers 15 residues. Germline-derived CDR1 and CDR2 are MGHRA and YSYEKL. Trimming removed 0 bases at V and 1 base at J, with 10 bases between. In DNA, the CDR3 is TGCGCCAGCAGCCAAGAGGGGGCCGCGTCCTACGAGCAGTACTTC. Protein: CASSQEGAASYEQYF.

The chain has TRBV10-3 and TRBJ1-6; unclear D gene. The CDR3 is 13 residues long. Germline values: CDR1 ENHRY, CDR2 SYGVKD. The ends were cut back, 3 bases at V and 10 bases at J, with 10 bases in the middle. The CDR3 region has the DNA TGTGCCATCAGTGAAACGAGTGGCTCACCCCTCCACTTT. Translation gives CAISETSGSPLHF.

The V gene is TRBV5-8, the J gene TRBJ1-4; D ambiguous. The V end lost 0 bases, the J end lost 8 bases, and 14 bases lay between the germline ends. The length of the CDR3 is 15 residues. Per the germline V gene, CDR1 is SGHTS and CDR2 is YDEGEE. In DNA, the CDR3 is TGTGCCAGCAGCTTGGCGTCCGGCCTATGGGAAAAACTGTTTTTT. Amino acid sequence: CASSLASGLWEKLFF.

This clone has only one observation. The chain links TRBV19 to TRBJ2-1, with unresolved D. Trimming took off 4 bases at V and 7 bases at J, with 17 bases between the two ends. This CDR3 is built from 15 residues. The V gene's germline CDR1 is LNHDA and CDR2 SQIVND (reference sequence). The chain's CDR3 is CASSSGLGTRNEQFF. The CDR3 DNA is TGTGCCAGTAGTAGTGGCCTTGGCACTCGGAATGAGCAGTTCTTC.

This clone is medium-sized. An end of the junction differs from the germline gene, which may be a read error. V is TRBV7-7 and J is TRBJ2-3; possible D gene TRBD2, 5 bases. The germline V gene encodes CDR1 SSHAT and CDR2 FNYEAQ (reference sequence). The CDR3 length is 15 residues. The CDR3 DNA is TGTGCTAGCAGCTTATCCGGGGTAAACACAGATACGCAGTATTTT. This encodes CASSLSGVNTDTQYF.

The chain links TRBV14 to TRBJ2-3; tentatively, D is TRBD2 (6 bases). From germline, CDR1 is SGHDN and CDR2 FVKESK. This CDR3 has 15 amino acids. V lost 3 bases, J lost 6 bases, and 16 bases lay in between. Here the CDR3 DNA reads TGTGCCAGCAGCCAGGGGACTTACACGTCGGATACGCAGTATTTT. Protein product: CASSQGTYTSDTQYF.

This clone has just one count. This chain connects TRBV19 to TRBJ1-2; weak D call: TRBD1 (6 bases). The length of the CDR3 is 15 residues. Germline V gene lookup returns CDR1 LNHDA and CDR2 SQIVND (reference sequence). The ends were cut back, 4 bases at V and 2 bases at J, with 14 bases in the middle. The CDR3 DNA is TGTGCCAGTAGTAGGGTAGGGGGGGCGAACTATGGCTACACCTTC. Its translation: CASSRVGGANYGYTF.

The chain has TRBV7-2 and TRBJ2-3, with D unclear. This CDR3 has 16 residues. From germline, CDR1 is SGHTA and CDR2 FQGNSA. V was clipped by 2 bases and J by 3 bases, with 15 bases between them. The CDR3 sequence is CASSLMIAAITDTQYF. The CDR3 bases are TGTGCCAGCAGCTTAATGATAGCTGCTATTACAGATACGCAGTATTTT.

CDR3 amino acids: CASSLRGTSYNEQFF. The CDR3 DNA follows: TGTGCCAGCAGCCTACGGGGGACCTCCTACAATGAGCAGTTCTTC. The chain uses TRBV6-2 or TRBV6-3 and TRBJ2-1, with D possibly TRBD2 on 6 matching bases. Trimming took off 6 bases at V and 0 bases at J, with 12 bases between the two ends. This CDR3 has 15 amino acids. Germline V gene sequence: CDR1 MNHEY, CDR2 SVGEGT.

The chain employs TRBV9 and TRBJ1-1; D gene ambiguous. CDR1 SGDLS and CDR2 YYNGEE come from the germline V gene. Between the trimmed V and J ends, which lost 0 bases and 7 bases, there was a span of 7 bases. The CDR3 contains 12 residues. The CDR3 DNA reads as TGTGCCAGCAGCGTAGCTCGCAATGAAGCTTTCTTT. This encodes CASSVARNEAFF. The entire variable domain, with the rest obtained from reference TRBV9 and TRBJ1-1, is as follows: DSGVTQTPKHLITATGQRVTLRCSPRSGDLSVYWYQQSLDQGLQFLIQYYNGEERAKGNILERFSAQQFPDLHSELNLSSLELGDSALYFCASSVARNEAFFGQGTRLTVV.

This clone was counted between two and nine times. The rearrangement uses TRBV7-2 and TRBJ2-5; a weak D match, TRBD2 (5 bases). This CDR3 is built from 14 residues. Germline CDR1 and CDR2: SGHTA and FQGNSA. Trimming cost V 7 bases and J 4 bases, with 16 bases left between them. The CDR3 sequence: CASISNYGGETQYF. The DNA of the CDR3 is TGTGCCAGCATCTCTAACTACGGAGGAGAGACCCAGTACTTC.

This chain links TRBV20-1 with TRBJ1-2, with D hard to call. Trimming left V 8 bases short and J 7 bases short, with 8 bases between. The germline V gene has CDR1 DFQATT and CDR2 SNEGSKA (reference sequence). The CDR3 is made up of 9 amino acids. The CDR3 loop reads CSLPGGYTF. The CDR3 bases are TGCAGTCTACCCGGTGGCTACACCTTC.

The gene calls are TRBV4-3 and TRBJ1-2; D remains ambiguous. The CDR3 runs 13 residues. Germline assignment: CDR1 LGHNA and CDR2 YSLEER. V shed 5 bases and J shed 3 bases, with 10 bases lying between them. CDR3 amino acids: CASSEQRDYGYTF. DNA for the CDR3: TGCGCCAGCAGCGAACAGAGGGACTATGGCTACACCTTC.

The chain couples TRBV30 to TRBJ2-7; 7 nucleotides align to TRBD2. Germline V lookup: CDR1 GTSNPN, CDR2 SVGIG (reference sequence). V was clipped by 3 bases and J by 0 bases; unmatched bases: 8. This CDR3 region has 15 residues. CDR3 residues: CAWSGGTGSSYEQYF. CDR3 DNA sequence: TGTGCCTGGAGCGGGGGGACGGGGAGCTCCTACGAGCAGTACTTC.

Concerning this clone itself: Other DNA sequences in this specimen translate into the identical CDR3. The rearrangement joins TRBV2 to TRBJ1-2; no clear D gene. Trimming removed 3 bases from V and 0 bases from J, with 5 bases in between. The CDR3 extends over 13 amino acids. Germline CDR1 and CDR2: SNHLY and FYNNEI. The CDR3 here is CASSDTANYGYTF. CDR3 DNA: TGTGCCAGCAGTGACACTGCTAACTATGGCTACACCTTC.

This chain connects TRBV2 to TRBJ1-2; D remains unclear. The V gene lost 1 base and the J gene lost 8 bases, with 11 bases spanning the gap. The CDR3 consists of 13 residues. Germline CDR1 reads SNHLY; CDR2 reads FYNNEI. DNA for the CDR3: TGTGCCAGCAGTGAAGTGGTAACGGTGGGCTACACCTTC. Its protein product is CASSEVVTVGYTF.

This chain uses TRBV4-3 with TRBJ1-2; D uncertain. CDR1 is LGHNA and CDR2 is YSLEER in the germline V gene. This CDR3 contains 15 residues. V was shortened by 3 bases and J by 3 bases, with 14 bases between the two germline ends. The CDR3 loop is CASSQGVGDHYGYTF. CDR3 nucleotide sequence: TGCGCCAGCAGCCAGGGCGTCGGGGATCACTATGGCTACACCTTC.

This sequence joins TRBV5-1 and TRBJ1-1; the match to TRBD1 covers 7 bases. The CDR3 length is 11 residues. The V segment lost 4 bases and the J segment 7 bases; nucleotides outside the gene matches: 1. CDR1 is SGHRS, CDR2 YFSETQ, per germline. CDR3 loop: CASSRDSEAFF. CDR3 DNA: TGCGCCAGCAGCAGGGACAGTGAAGCTTTCTTT.

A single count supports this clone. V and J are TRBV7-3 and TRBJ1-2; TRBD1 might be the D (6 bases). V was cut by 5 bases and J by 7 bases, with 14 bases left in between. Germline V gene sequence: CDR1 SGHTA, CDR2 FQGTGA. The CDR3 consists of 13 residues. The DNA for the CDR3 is TGTGCCAGCAGCACCAGGGGTGGGTCTGGCTACACCTTC. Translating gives CASSTRGGSGYTF.

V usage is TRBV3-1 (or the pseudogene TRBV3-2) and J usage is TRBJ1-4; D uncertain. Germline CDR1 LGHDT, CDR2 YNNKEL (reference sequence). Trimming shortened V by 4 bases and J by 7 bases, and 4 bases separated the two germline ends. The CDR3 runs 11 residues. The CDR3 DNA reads TGTGCCAGCAGCCGAGGTGAAAAACTGTTTTTT. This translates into CASSRGEKLFF.

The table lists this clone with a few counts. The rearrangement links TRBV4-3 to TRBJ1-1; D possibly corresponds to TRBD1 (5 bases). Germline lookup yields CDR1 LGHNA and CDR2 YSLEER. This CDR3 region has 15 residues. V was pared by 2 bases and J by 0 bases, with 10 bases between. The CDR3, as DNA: TGCGCCAGCAGCCAACACGACAGATTGAACACTGAAGCTTTCTTT. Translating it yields CASSQHDRLNTEAFF.

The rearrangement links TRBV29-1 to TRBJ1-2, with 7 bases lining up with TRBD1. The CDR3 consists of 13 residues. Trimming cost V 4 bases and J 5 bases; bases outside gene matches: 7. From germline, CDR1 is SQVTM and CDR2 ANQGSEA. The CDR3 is CSVGTGDGYGYTF. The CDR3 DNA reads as TGCAGCGTTGGGACAGGCGACGGATATGGCTACACCTTC.

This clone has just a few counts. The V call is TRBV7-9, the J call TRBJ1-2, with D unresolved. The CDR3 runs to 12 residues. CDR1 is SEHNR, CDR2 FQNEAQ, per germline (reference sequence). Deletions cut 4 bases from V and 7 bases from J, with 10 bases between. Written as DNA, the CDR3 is TGTGCCAGCAGCTGGACGGACGGTGGCTACACCTTC. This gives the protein CASSWTDGGYTF.

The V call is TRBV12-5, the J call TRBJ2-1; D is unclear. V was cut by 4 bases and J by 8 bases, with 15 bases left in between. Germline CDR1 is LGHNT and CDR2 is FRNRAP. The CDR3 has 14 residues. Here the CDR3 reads CASGSDGRVDEQFF. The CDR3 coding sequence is TGTGCTAGTGGTTCGGATGGACGAGTAGATGAGCAGTTCTTC.

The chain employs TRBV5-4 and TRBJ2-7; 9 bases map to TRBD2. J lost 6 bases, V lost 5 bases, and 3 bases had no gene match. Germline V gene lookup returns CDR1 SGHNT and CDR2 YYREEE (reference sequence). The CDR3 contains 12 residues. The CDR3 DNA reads TGTGCCAGCAGTAGAGCGGGGGGCGAGCAGTACTTC. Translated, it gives CASSRAGGEQYF.

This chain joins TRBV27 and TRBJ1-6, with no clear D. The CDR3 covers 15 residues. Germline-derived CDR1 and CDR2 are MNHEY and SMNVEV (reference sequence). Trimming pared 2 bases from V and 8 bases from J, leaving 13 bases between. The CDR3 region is CASSLHSISDSPLHF. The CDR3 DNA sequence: TGTGCCAGCAGTTTACACAGTATCTCTGATTCACCCCTCCACTTT.

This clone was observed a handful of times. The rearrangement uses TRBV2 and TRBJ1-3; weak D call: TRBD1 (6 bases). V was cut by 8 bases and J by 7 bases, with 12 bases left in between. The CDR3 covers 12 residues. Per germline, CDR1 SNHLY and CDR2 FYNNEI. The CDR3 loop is CASSPDSNTIYF. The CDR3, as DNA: TGTGCCAGCTCCCCGGACAGCAACACCATATATTTT.

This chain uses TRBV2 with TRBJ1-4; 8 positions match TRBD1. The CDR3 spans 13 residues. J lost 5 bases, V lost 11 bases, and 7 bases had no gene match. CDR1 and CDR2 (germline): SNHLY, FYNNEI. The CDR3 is CASYRGENEKLFF. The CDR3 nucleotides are TGTGCCTCTTACAGGGGGGAGAATGAAAAACTGTTTTTT.

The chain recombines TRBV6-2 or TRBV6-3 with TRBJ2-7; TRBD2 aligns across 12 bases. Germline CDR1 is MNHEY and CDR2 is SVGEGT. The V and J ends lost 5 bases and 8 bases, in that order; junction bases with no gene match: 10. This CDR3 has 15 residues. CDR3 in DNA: TGTGCCAGCAGTGGACCATTGACTAGCGGGGGCAAGCAGTACTTC. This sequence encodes CASSGPLTSGGKQYF.